These 14 T cell receptor beta chains share one sample of origin, sequenced in a study of cytomegalovirus exposure and HLA in healthy donors. In the PCR, 60 Vbeta and 13 Jbeta primers were used. Repertoires were generated with immunoSEQ multiplex PCR, while TCRdb's copy carries only in-frame clones and drops some. The sample includes about 81,000 clones, 77% of them seen just once. The sequenced material came from PBMCs. Receptor source: a man aged 50 to 60 in good health and CMV-seropositive.

The chain employs TRBV7-9 and TRBJ1-1; 7 nucleotides align to TRBD1. Germline values: CDR1 SEHNR, CDR2 FQNEAQ (reference sequence). This CDR3 contains 13 residues. Trimming cost V 3 bases and J 7 bases; bases outside gene matches: 5. The CDR3 loop reads CASSFTGDGEAFF. The CDR3 DNA sequence: TGTGCCAGCAGCTTCACAGGGGACGGTGAAGCTTTCTTT.

This clone was seen a single time. This sequence joins TRBV19 and TRBJ2-3; TRBD1 aligns across 7 bases. The CDR3 sequence is 16 residues long. From germline, CDR1 is LNHDA and CDR2 SQIVND (reference sequence). J was trimmed by 1 base and V by 1 base; bases with no gene match: 5. The CDR3 nucleotides are TGTGCCAGTAGTATAGTAAAAGGGGGCGGCACAGATACGCAGTATTTT. It yields the protein CASSIVKGGGTDTQYF.

The genes are TRBV7-2 and TRBJ2-5, with 10 bases identical to TRBD2. The CDR3 is made up of 15 amino acids. The J segment lost 4 bases and the V segment lost 3 bases, leaving 5 bases of the junction unmatched. Looked up from germline, CDR1 is SGHTA and CDR2 is FQGNSA. The CDR3 coding sequence is TGTGCCAGCAGCTTCAGAGCGGGAGGGGGAGAGACCCAGTACTTC. It yields the protein CASSFRAGGGETQYF.

This clone was recorded only once. The chain has TRBV5-6 and TRBJ2-7; perhaps TRBD1 as D (5 bases). Trimming removed 4 bases from V and 3 bases from J, with 11 bases in between. The CDR3 has 13 amino acids. Germline V gene data show CDR1 as SGHDT and CDR2 as YYEEEE. CDR3 amino acids: CASSPDRSYEQYF. The CDR3 DNA reads TGTGCCAGCAGCCCAGACAGAAGCTACGAGCAGTACTTC. Variable domain in full (rest from reference TRBV5-6 and TRBJ2-7): DAGVTQSPTHLIKTRGQQVTLRCSPKSGHDTVSWYQQALGQGPQFIFQYYEEEERQRGNFPDRFSGHQFPNYSSELNVNALLLGDSALYLCASSPDRSYEQYFGPGTRLTVT.

The rearrangement links TRBV11-3 to TRBJ2-3; D ambiguous. From germline, CDR1 is SGHNT and CDR2 YENEEA. V was trimmed by 0 bases and J by 2 bases, leaving 6 bases between them. The CDR3 is 14 amino acids. The CDR3 DNA reads as TGTGCCAGCAGCTTAGAAATCCACACAGATACGCAGTATTTT. Protein sequence: CASSLEIHTDTQYF.

The rearrangement links TRBV5-6 to TRBJ1-5; weak D call: TRBD1 (6 bases). The germline CDR1 and CDR2 sequences are SGHDT and YYEEEE. The length of the CDR3 is 14 residues. Trimming took 3 bases from V and 3 from J, leaving 10 bases between them. CDR3 residues: CASSWGHTNQPQHF. The CDR3 nucleotides are TGTGCCAGCAGCTGGGGACATACCAATCAGCCCCAGCATTTT.

The rearrangement links TRBV27 to TRBJ2-3; D might be TRBD1 (5 bases). This CDR3 region has 17 residues. Trimming stripped 5 bases from V and 4 bases from J, with 22 bases between. CDR1 and CDR2 (germline): MNHEY, SMNVEV (reference sequence). CDR3 region: CASSQTRKGVGADTQYF. CDR3 DNA: TGTGCCAGCAGTCAAACCCGGAAAGGGGTGGGCGCAGATACGCAGTATTTT.

The genes are TRBV5-1 and TRBJ1-2, with 8 positions matching TRBD1. The CDR3 runs 15 residues. In germline, CDR1 is SGHRS, CDR2 YFSETQ. Losses at the gene ends were 6 bases for V and 4 bases for J; bases not matched to a gene: 11. The CDR3 region is CASKISGGESYGYTF. Written as DNA, the CDR3 is TGCGCCAGCAAAATTTCAGGGGGCGAGAGCTATGGCTACACCTTC.

On this clone itself: One junction end disagrees with the germline gene, perhaps due to a read error. The chain is built from TRBV30 and TRBJ2-7, with D tentatively TRBD1 (5 bases). CDR1 GTSNPN and CDR2 SVGIG come from the germline V gene (reference sequence). The CDR3 runs 12 residues. This CDR3 is CAWTGASYGQYF. In DNA form, the CDR3 reads TGTGCCTGGACTGGGGCCTCCTACGGGCAGTACTTC.

V and J are TRBV2 and TRBJ2-7; TRBD1 is a possible D gene (5 bases). CDR3 length: 14 residues. V dropped 6 bases and J dropped 0 bases, with 12 bases sitting between them. The germline V gene has CDR1 SNHLY and CDR2 FYNNEI. The CDR3 sequence is CASSKTENSYEQYF. The CDR3 DNA sequence: TGTGCCAGCAGCAAGACAGAAAACTCCTACGAGCAGTACTTC.

CDR3 protein: CASSVAGGRAEDTQYF. CDR3 sequence (DNA): TGTGCCAGCAGCGTAGCCGGCGGGAGGGCCGAAGATACGCAGTATTTT. The V gene is TRBV9, the J gene TRBJ2-3, with 9 bases matching TRBD2. Germline V gives CDR1 SGDLS, CDR2 YYNGEE. The CDR3 extends over 16 amino acids. V lost 0 bases to trimming and J lost 5 bases; unmatched junction nucleotides: 7.

The rearrangement joins TRBV18 to TRBJ1-1; D might be TRBD1 (6 bases). Germline V gives CDR1 KGHSH, CDR2 LQKENI. V was cut by 4 bases and J by 8 bases, with 11 bases left in between. The CDR3 length is 12 residues. The CDR3 protein is CASSRNQGEAFF. The DNA of the CDR3 is TGTGCCAGCTCACGAAACCAGGGGGAAGCTTTCTTT.

The chain links TRBV5-1 to TRBJ1-2; 7 bases agree with TRBD1. The V gene's germline CDR1 is SGHRS and CDR2 YFSETQ. With V trimmed by 1 base and J by 3 bases, 15 bases remained unmatched. The CDR3 sequence is 18 residues long. The CDR3 region is CASSLSPGVTGEDYGYTF. CDR3 nucleotide sequence: TGCGCCAGCAGCTTGAGCCCGGGCGTAACAGGGGAAGACTATGGCTACACCTTC.

The chain uses TRBV19 and TRBJ2-5, with 11 nucleotides matching TRBD1. The tail of the sequence fits TRBJ2-7 better, so the J call may be wrong. This CDR3 region has 19 residues. Germline-derived CDR1 and CDR2 are LNHDA and SQIVND (reference sequence). Here the CDR3 reads CASRPSPGQGDQSSYEQYF. The CDR3 nucleotides are TGTGCCAGTAGGCCCTCCCCGGGACAGGGGGACCAAAGCTCCTACGAGCAGTACTTC.